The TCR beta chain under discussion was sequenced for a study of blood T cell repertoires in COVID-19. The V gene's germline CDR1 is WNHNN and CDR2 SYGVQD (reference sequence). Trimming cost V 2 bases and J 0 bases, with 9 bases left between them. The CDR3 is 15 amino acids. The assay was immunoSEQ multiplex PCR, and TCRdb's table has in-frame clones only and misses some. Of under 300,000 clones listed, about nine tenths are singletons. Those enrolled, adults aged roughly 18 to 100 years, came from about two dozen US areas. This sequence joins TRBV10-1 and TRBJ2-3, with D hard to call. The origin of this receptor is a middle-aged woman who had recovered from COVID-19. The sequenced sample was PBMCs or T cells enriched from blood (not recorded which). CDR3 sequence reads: CASSEPSTSTDTQYF. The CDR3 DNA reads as TGCGCCAGCAGTGAGCCGTCTACGAGCACAGATACGCAGTATTTT.